The text below deals with one T cell receptor beta chain. Its antigen is undetermined. These data are taken from a study of cytomegalovirus exposure and HLA in healthy donors. Whole-study findings and limits: Among the most significant clusters, several appeared linked to common viral pathogens in a later analysis. The study labeled fewer than 200 TCR beta chains cytomegalovirus-associated.

The donors, nominally healthy at sampling, likely had unrecorded immune exposures. In the PCR, 60 Vbeta and 13 Jbeta primers were used. Sequencing used immunoSEQ multiplex PCR; TCRdb keeps in-frame clones, though not all of them. Here the sample spans about 160,000 clones, about 70% being singletons. This receptor was taken from a woman between 18 and 29 years old in good health and CMV-seropositive. Sequenced material: PBMCs.

CDR3 bases: TGTGCCAGCATCGAGACAGGGCAATATGGACAGCCCCAGCATTTT. The encoded protein is CASIETGQYGQPQHF. This chain joins TRBV5-8 and TRBJ1-5; 7 bases match TRBD1. This CDR3 has 15 amino acids. CDR1 and CDR2 from the germline V gene are SGHTS and YDEGEE. After removal of 6 bases from V and 7 bases from J, the junction contained 13 bases not matched to a gene.